This entry features one T cell receptor beta chain sequence. As yet, its antigen is unknown. Assay: immunoSEQ multiplex PCR; the TCRdb copy retains only in-frame clones and omits some. The table lists about 800,000 clones, around 96% of them singletons. This sample stems from a study of shared clonotypes between healthy human individuals. Study-level information: Researchers drew samples from a couple of women and a few men aged 18 to 49.

Terminally differentiated effector memory CD45RA+ cells were excluded from the naive CD8 cells, which were CD45RO-negative and positively selected for CCR7. Broader study findings: Naive CD4 clonotypes overlapped across a handful of donors at roughly 5%.

This CDR3 contains 17 residues. V lost 2 bases, J lost 0 bases, and 17 bases lay in between. From germline, CDR1 is SEHNR and CDR2 FQNEAQ (reference sequence). The receptor comes from a man aged 25 to 45 in good health. The genes are TRBV7-9 and TRBJ2-7, with D possibly being TRBD1 (6 bases). Sample: naive CD8+ T cells sorted from blood. The CDR3 here is CASSLSADSPYSYEQYF. Here the CDR3 DNA reads TGTGCCAGCAGCTTATCGGCGGACAGCCCCTACTCCTACGAGCAGTACTTC.